This record concerns one T cell receptor beta chain sequence. The germline V gene has CDR1 LGHDT and CDR2 YNNKEL (reference sequence). The CDR3 length is 13 residues. This entry belongs to a study of blood T cells in healthy people across ages. Then a second PCR, running about 6 to 11 cycles, was carried out with a sample-barcoded 5' primer and a J-beta primer mix. TCRdb reprocessed the 5' RACE reads with MiXCR, giving one entry per CDR3 protein. Among 600,000 to 800,000 distinct CDR3 sequences, approximately 21% were seen once, and the ten largest hold 3.6%. Caucasian individuals from Russia who were healthy and aged roughly 6 to 95 acted as donors. PBMCs numbering at least 7 million were isolated per sample.

This sequence originates from a man aged 65 to 85 in good health. This chain uses TRBV3-1 with TRBJ2-5; possibly TRBD1 or TRBD2 for D (5 bases each). Matching the DNA end better, TRBJ2-1 makes the J call doubtful. Sequenced sample: blood. CDR3 sequence: CASSQDPGLEQFF. Written as DNA, the CDR3 is TGTGCCAGCAGCCAAGATCCGGGGCTCGAGCAGTTCTTC.